This TCR beta chain was retrieved from a study of T cell repertoires in ileal Crohn's disease. This clone was recorded only once. The antigen remains undetermined. Produced via immunoSEQ multiplex PCR; TCRdb's table is partial and in-frame only. The sample has approximately 12,000 clones, around three quarters seen once. General study points: Clonal expansions were more frequent in active smokers than non-smokers at surgery.

The origin of this receptor is an adult with Crohn's disease. The sample was ileal tissue.

DNA of the CDR3: TGCAGTGCCCCTTTGCGGGGGCAGTTCTTC. Translating it yields CSAPLRGQFF. The chain combines TRBV20-1 with TRBJ2-1; D perhaps matches TRBD2 (6 bases). Germline values: CDR1 DFQATT, CDR2 SNEGSKA (reference sequence). The CDR3 has 10 residues. The germline V and J ends were trimmed by 6 bases and 12 bases, with 12 bases remaining between them.